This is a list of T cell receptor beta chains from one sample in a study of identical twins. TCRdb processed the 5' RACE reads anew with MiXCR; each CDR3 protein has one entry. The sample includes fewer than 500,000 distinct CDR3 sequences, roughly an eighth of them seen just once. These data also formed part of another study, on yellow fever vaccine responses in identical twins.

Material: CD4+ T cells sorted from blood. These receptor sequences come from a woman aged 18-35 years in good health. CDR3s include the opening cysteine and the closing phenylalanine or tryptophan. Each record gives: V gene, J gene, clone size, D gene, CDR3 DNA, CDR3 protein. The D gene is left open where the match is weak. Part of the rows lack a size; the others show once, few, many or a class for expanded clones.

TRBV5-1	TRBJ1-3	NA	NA	TGCGCCAGCGCCTCAACTGGAAACACCATATATTTT	CASASTGNTIYF
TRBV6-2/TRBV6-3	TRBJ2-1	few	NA	TGTGCCAGCGGCGGGTTCAATGAGCAGTTCTTC	CASGGFNEQFF
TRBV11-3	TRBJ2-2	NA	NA	TGTGCCAGCAGCTTCCTACGAACCGGGGAGCTGTTTTTT	CASSFLRTGELFF
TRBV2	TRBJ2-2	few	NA	TGTGCCAGCAGTTACTTAATGTCGGCAAAAGGGGCCGGGGAGCTGTTTTTT	CASSYLMSAKGAGELFF
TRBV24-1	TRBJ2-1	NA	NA	TGTGCCACCAGTGCTGTAGCCCACTCATACAATGAGCAGTTCTTC	CATSAVAHSYNEQFF
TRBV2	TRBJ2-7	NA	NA	TGTGCCAGCAGTCGTAATTCTATCTACGAGCAGTACTTC	CASSRNSIYEQYF
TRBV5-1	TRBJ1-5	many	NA	TGCGCCAGCAGCTTAGGGGACGGACCAAATCAGCCCCAGCATTTT	CASSLGDGPNQPQHF
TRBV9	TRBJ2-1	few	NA	TGTGCCAGCAGCGGCGGACTGGGGGCCAAAATTTTGGGATACAATGAGCAGTTCTTC	CASSGGLGAKILGYNEQFF
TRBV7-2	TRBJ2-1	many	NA	TGTGCCAGCAGCTTAGACAGGGCTGAGCAGTTCTTC	CASSLDRAEQFF
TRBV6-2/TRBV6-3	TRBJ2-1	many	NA	TGTGCCAGCAGTAAACTGGGCTTATTGGGAAATGAGCAGTTCTTC	CASSKLGLLGNEQFF
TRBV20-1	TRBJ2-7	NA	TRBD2	TGCAGTGCTAGCCCCCGCGGGAGCCCCTCTTCCTACGAGCAGTACTTC	CSASPRGSPSSYEQYF
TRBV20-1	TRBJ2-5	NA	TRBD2	TGCAGTGCTAGGAGCGGGGGGAAGGAGACCCAGTACTTC	CSARSGGKETQYF
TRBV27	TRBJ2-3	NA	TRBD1	TGTGCTAGCACTAGGGGGCTAGGATTTAGCACAGATACGCAGTATTTT	CASTRGLGFSTDTQYF
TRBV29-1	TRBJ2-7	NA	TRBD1	TGCAGCGTGGGGAAGGGACAGGGGGTATCCTACGAGCAGTACTTC	CSVGKGQGVSYEQYF
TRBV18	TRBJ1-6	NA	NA	TGTGCCAGCTCACCACTACAGGGAAATAATTCACCCCTCCACTTT	CASSPLQGNNSPLHF
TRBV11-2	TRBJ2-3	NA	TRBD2	TGTGCCAGCAGCTTACTTCCTAGCGGGAGGGCCCTTAGCACAGATACGCAGTATTTT	CASSLLPSGRALSTDTQYF
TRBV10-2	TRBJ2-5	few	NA	TGCGCCAGCTTGCGGCAGGTCGAAGAGACCCAGTACTTC	CASLRQVEETQYF
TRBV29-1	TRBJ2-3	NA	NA	TGCAGCGTTGTAGGGTCAGGGCGCGATATGGGTACGCAGTATTTT	CSVVGSGRDMGTQYF
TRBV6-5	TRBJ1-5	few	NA	TGTGCCAGCAGTTACTTGGGAAGAAATCAGCCCCAGCATTTT	CASSYLGRNQPQHF
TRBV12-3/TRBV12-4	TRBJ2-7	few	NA	TGTGCCAGCAGTTTGGGACGGGAAGCCCACGAGCAGTACTTC	CASSLGREAHEQYF
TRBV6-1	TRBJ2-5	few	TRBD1	TGTGCCAGCAGCAGGGGACAGGCGATCCAAGAGACCCAGTACTTC	CASSRGQAIQETQYF
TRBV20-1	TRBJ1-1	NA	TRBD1	TGCAGTGCTATACAGGGGGCATGGGCTGAAGCTTTCTTT	CSAIQGAWAEAFF
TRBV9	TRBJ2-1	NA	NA	TGTGCCAGCAGCGTAGACCCTCGAGGAGTAGGGGACTACAATGAGCAGTTCTTC	CASSVDPRGVGDYNEQFF
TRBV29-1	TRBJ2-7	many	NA	TGCAGCGTTGCTAGGGGCGGTGGCGAGCAGTACTTC	CSVARGGGEQYF
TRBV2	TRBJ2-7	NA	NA	TGTGCCAGCAAGGAGGAGAGCTCCTACGAGCAGTACTTC	CASKEESSYEQYF
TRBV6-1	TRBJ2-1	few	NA	TGTGCCAGCAGGATAAACCACTCCTACAATGAGCAGTTCTTC	CASRINHSYNEQFF
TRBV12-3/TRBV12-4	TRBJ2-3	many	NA	TGTGCCAGCAGTTCTTCCCCTCGGGATACGCAGTATTTT	CASSSSPRDTQYF
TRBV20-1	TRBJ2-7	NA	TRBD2	TGCAGTGCTGGAGCGGGAGGACCCTACGAGCAGTACTTC	CSAGAGGPYEQYF
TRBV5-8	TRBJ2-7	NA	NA	TGTGCCAGCATCGCCCCAAAACTTTGGGCCCGACGCTACGAGCAGTACTTC	CASIAPKLWARRYEQYF
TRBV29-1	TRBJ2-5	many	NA	TGCAGCGTTGAACCGGGAGCAGAGACCCAGTACTTC	CSVEPGAETQYF
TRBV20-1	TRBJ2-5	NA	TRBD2	TGCAGTGCGGTACCTAGCGGGGGGGGGGAGACCCAGTACTTC	CSAVPSGGGETQYF
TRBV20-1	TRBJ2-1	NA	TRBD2	TGCAGTGCTAGAGCAGGACTAGCGGGAGAGTCCTACAATGAGCAGTTCTTC	CSARAGLAGESYNEQFF
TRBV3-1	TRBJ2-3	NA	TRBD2	TGTGCCAGCAGCCGGTCTAGCGGGGGGACCACAGATACGCAGTATTTT	CASSRSSGGTTDTQYF
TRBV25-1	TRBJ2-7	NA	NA	TGTGCCAGCAGTGAACAGAATTACCACGAGCAGTACTTC	CASSEQNYHEQYF
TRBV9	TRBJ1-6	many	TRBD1	TGTGCCAGCAGCGTGGGGACAGGGGGAAATTCACCCCTCCACTTT	CASSVGTGGNSPLHF
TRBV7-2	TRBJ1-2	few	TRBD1	TGTGCCAGCAGCAGAACAGGGGATAACTATGGCTACACCTTC	CASSRTGDNYGYTF
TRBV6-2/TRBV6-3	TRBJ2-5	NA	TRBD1	TGTGCCAGCAATGGACAGGCGAAAGAGACCCAGTACTTC	CASNGQAKETQYF
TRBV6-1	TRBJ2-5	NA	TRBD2	TGTGCCAGCAGCCGCGGGGGGGCTGAGGAGACCCAGTACTTC	CASSRGGAEETQYF
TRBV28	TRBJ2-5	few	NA	TGTGCCAGCAGTTTAGTCCGAGGGGTCAGGGAGACCCAGTACTTC	CASSLVRGVRETQYF
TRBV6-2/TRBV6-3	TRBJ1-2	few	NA	TGTGCCAGCAGTTACGAGACAAGGGGGATCTATGGCTACACCTTC	CASSYETRGIYGYTF
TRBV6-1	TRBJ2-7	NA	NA	TGTGCCAGCAGTCGGGATGACAGCCTTTGGACCTACGAGCAGTACTTC	CASSRDDSLWTYEQYF
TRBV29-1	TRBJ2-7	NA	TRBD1	TGCAGCGTTCACGGGACAGGGTCCAACGAGCAGTACTTC	CSVHGTGSNEQYF
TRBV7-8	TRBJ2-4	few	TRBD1	TGTGCCAGCAGCTTAGGAGGGGACAGAGAAAACATTCAGTACTTC	CASSLGGDRENIQYF
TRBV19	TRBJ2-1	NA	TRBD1	TGTGCCAGTAGGACAGGGGGCTTAAGCTCCTACAATGAGCAGTTCTTC	CASRTGGLSSYNEQFF
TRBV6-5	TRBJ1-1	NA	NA	TGTGCCAGCAGTTACTCGCGTCAGGCCACTGAAGCTTTCTTT	CASSYSRQATEAFF
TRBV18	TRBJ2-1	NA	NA	TGTGCCAGCTCACCCGGGGGAGAGACCCAGTTCTTC	CASSPGGETQFF
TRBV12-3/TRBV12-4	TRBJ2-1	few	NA	TGTGCCAGCAGTACCGGGACAAACAATGAGCAGTTCTTC	CASSTGTNNEQFF
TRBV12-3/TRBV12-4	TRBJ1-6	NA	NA	TGTGCCAGCAGTTCCCGCGGTGGCGGTTCACCCCTCCACTTT	CASSSRGGGSPLHF
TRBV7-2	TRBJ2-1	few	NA	TGTGCCAGCAGCTTACCCGCTCACAGCGCCTACAATGAGCAGTTCTTC	CASSLPAHSAYNEQFF
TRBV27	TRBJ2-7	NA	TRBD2	TGTGCCAGCAGTCCCCAACTAGCGGGGGTCTACGAGCAGTACTTC	CASSPQLAGVYEQYF
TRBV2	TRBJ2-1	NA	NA	TGTGCCAGCAAAGGCGGGGATAGGAATGAGCAGTTCTTC	CASKGGDRNEQFF
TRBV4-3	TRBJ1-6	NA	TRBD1	TGCGCCAGCAGCCAAGAATTAGGACAGGGAGGTTCACCCCTCCACTTT	CASSQELGQGGSPLHF
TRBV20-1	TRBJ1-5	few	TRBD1	TGCAGTACGGGACAGGGGAATCAGCCCCAGCATTTT	CSTGQGNQPQHF
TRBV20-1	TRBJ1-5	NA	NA	TGCAGTGTTCAGGGTAGTGGCAATCAGCCCCAGCATTTT	CSVQGSGNQPQHF
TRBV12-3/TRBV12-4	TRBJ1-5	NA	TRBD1	TGTGCCAGCAGCCGCCGGGACAGCCACAATCAGCCCCAGCATTTT	CASSRRDSHNQPQHF